This T cell receptor (beta chain) was captured in a study of T-cell reconstitution after alpha-beta-depleted transplantation in children. On this clonotype: No antigen is known for it. A read error may produce the germline difference seen at one junction end.

Unique molecular identifiers were incorporated during preparation of the TCRbeta library. TCRdb reanalysed the PCR reads using MiXCR and keeps one entry per CDR3 protein. Here the sample spans over 90,000 distinct CDR3 sequences, 6% being singletons. Study findings and constraints: The study reportedly traced alpha-beta T cells about two months after transplant to several hundred expanded graft clones.

Source: PBMCs, mostly from graft donor cells, taken 60 days after TCRalphabeta/CD19-depleted stem cell transplant. The clonotype comes from a female patient younger than 10 who had a stem cell transplant for Fanconi anemia, so the T cells may come from the graft donor.

CDR3 sequence reads: CTSSHGLAGRGLPGNEQFF. DNA for the CDR3: TGTACCAGCAGTCATGGACTAGCGGGTAGAGGTCTTCCGGGCAATGAGCAGTTCTTC. The genes are TRBV12-3 or TRBV12-4 and TRBJ2-1; TRBD2 aligns across 11 bases. The CDR3 contains 19 residues.